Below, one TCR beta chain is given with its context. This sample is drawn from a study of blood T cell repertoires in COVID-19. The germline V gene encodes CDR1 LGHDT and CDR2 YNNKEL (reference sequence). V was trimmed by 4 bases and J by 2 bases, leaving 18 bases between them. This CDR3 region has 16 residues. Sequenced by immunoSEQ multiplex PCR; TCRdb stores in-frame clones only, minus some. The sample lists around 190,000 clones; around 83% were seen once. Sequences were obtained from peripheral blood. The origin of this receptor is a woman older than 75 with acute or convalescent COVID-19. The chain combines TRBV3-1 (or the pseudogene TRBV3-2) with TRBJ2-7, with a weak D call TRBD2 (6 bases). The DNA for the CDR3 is TGTGCCAGCAGCCGCCCATTAACGGGAGTGACCTACGAGCAGTACTTC. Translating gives CASSRPLTGVTYEQYF.